The rows below give T cell receptor beta chains drawn from one sample of a study of control samples from healthy donors and cancer patients. Sequencing was performed with immunoSEQ multiplex PCR; in TCRdb, only in-frame clones are kept and a portion is missing. This table has 350,000 to 450,000 clones, 80% to 95% appearing once. Sequenced input: PBMCs. The receptors were sampled from a man in his forties with head and neck cancer. Both conserved end residues are part of each CDR3. The order of the fields is J gene, clone size, V gene, D gene, CDR3 protein, CDR3 DNA. The D gene is left open where the match is weak. Clone size is shown for a subset of rows, as once, few, many or a class of expanded clone.

j_gene: TRBJ2-3
abundance: few
v_gene: TRBV4-2
d_gene: TRBD2
CDR3aa: CASSQDPVRGRGTDTQYF
CDR3nt: TGTGCCAGCAGCCAAGATCCGGTCCGCGGGAGGGGGACAGATACGCAGTATTTT

j_gene: TRBJ2-3
abundance: NA
v_gene: TRBV6-5
d_gene: TRBD2
CDR3aa: CASSRDYGTDTQYF
CDR3nt: TGTGCCAGCAGTAGGGACTACGGCACAGATACGCAGTATTTT

j_gene: TRBJ1-3
abundance: NA
v_gene: TRBV6-6
d_gene: NA
CDR3aa: CATSGISGNTIYF
CDR3nt: TGTGCCACCAGCGGGATATCTGGAAACACCATATATTTT

j_gene: TRBJ2-3
abundance: NA
v_gene: TRBV6-5
d_gene: TRBD2
CDR3aa: CASAVGREWTDTQYF
CDR3nt: TGTGCCAGTGCGGTAGGGCGGGAGTGGACAGATACGCAGTATTTT

j_gene: TRBJ1-5
abundance: NA
v_gene: TRBV4-2
d_gene: NA
CDR3aa: CASSQDTAGNWGQPQHF
CDR3nt: TGTGCCAGCAGCCAAGATACGGCCGGCAATTGGGGGCAGCCCCAGCATTTT

j_gene: TRBJ2-1
abundance: NA
v_gene: TRBV2
d_gene: NA
CDR3aa: CASSVLGSFAYNEQFF
CDR3nt: TGTGCCAGCAGTGTTCTAGGTTCGTTCGCCTACAATGAGCAGTTCTTC

j_gene: TRBJ1-1
abundance: NA
v_gene: TRBV6-1
d_gene: NA
CDR3aa: CASSEVAGGSTEAFF
CDR3nt: TGTGCCAGCAGTGAAGTGGCCGGGGGGAGCACTGAAGCTTTCTTT

j_gene: TRBJ2-7
abundance: NA
v_gene: TRBV9
d_gene: TRBD2
CDR3aa: CASSGTSGEQYF
CDR3nt: TGTGCCAGCAGCGGGACTAGCGGGGAGCAGTACTTC

j_gene: TRBJ1-2
abundance: NA
v_gene: TRBV5-1
d_gene: NA
CDR3aa: CASSSEGGYGYTF
CDR3nt: TGCGCCAGCAGCTCCGAGGGGGGCTATGGCTACACCTTC

j_gene: TRBJ1-4
abundance: few
v_gene: TRBV29-1
d_gene: NA
CDR3aa: CSVEGVGEKLFF
CDR3nt: TGCAGCGTTGAAGGGGTTGGAGAAAAACTGTTTTTT

j_gene: TRBJ1-4
abundance: NA
v_gene: TRBV18
d_gene: NA
CDR3aa: CASSREGVNEKLFF
CDR3nt: TGTGCCAGCTCACGCGAGGGGGTAAATGAAAAACTGTTTTTT

j_gene: TRBJ2-3
abundance: few
v_gene: TRBV9
d_gene: TRBD2
CDR3aa: CASSATLAASTDTQYF
CDR3nt: TGTGCCAGCAGCGCCACGCTAGCGGCTAGCACAGATACGCAGTATTTT

j_gene: TRBJ1-2
abundance: NA
v_gene: TRBV12-3/TRBV12-4
d_gene: TRBD1
CDR3aa: CASSLGTGVGYTF
CDR3nt: TGTGCCAGCAGTTTAGGAACAGGGGTTGGCTACACCTTC

j_gene: TRBJ2-7
abundance: NA
v_gene: TRBV6-2/TRBV6-3
d_gene: TRBD2
CDR3aa: CASSYSRLAGAYEQYF
CDR3nt: TGTGCCAGCAGTTACTCGCGACTAGCGGGGGCCTACGAGCAGTACTTC

j_gene: TRBJ1-5
abundance: NA
v_gene: TRBV14
d_gene: TRBD1
CDR3aa: CASSQGSDRDPTYHSNQPQHF
CDR3nt: TGTGCCAGCAGCCAAGGCAGCGACAGGGACCCTACCTACCATAGCAATCAGCCCCAGCATTTT

j_gene: TRBJ1-2
abundance: NA
v_gene: TRBV20-1
d_gene: NA
CDR3aa: CSLSGYTF
CDR3nt: TGCAGTTTGAGCGGCTACACCTTC

j_gene: TRBJ2-7
abundance: NA
v_gene: TRBV10-1
d_gene: NA
CDR3aa: CASSALQRGEQYF
CDR3nt: TGCGCCAGCAGTGCCCTACAGAGGGGCGAGCAGTACTTC

j_gene: TRBJ2-2
abundance: NA
v_gene: TRBV20-1
d_gene: TRBD2
CDR3aa: CSASIGGGRTGELFF
CDR3nt: TGCAGTGCTAGTATCGGGGGAGGGCGAACCGGGGAGCTGTTTTTT

j_gene: TRBJ1-3
abundance: NA
v_gene: TRBV5-6
d_gene: NA
CDR3aa: CASSSQDLSGNTIYF
CDR3nt: TGTGCCAGCAGCTCCCAGGATCTCTCTGGAAACACCATATATTTT

j_gene: TRBJ1-2
abundance: NA
v_gene: TRBV15
d_gene: NA
CDR3aa: CATSRDRGTPLGGYTF
CDR3nt: TGTGCCACCAGCAGAGATAGGGGCACCCCTCTGGGTGGCTACACCTTC

j_gene: TRBJ1-1
abundance: NA
v_gene: TRBV10-3
d_gene: NA
CDR3aa: CAISDSQLLGAFF
CDR3nt: TGTGCCATCAGTGATTCCCAGTTACTTGGAGCTTTCTTT

j_gene: TRBJ1-1
abundance: NA
v_gene: TRBV5-1
d_gene: NA
CDR3aa: CASSLHSTSTEAFF
CDR3nt: TGCGCCAGCAGCTTGCACAGCACAAGCACTGAAGCTTTCTTT

j_gene: TRBJ1-5
abundance: few
v_gene: TRBV5-4
d_gene: NA
CDR3aa: CASSLDATGGQPQHF
CDR3nt: TGTGCCAGCAGCTTGGACGCTACCGGGGGGCAGCCCCAGCATTTT

j_gene: TRBJ2-3
abundance: NA
v_gene: TRBV12-3/TRBV12-4
d_gene: NA
CDR3aa: CASSWDYRDTQYF
CDR3nt: TGTGCCAGCAGCTGGGATTATCGGGATACGCAGTATTTT

j_gene: TRBJ1-5
abundance: once
v_gene: TRBV5-1
d_gene: NA
CDR3aa: CASSPGENQPQHF
CDR3nt: TGCGCCAGCTCCCCAGGGGAAAATCAGCCCCAGCATTTT

j_gene: TRBJ1-5
abundance: NA
v_gene: TRBV2
d_gene: NA
CDR3aa: CASRQLNQPQHF
CDR3nt: TGTGCCAGCAGGCAGCTCAATCAGCCCCAGCATTTT